This TCR beta chain was captured in a study of response to subunit inactivated influenza vaccine. Note on this clonotype: Its antigen is undetermined.

Deletions cut 0 bases from V and 2 bases from J, with 12 bases between. CDR1 SGHDT and CDR2 YYEEEE come from the germline V gene. The CDR3 spans 15 residues. Overall study results and limits: That few new T cells are recruited by each seasonal influenza vaccination was the authors' suggestion.

TCRdb re-analysed the RT-PCR reads in MiXCR, keeping a single row per CDR3 protein. The sample lists about 500,000 distinct CDR3 sequences, over 10% occurring once. This chain uses TRBV5-6 with TRBJ2-7; a weak D match, TRBD1 (5 bases). Sequencing was performed on PBMCs from blood, taken about 6 weeks after vaccination. The clonotype was recovered from a man in his forties or fifties who received an inactivated influenza vaccine. This CDR3 reads CASSLDPRVPYEQYF. CDR3 bases: TGTGCCAGCAGCTTGGACCCCAGGGTACCCTACGAGCAGTACTTC.